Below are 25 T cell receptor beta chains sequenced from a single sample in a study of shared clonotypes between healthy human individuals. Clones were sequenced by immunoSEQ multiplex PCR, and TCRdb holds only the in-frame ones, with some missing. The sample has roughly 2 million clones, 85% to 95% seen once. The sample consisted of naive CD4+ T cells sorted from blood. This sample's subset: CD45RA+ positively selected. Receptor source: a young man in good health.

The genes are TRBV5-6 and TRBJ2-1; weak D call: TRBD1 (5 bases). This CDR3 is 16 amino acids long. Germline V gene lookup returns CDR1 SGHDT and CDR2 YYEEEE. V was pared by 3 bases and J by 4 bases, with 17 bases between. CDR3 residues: CASSSQTGSVYNEQFF. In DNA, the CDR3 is TGTGCCAGCAGCTCCCAAACAGGCTCCGTTTACAATGAGCAGTTCTTC.

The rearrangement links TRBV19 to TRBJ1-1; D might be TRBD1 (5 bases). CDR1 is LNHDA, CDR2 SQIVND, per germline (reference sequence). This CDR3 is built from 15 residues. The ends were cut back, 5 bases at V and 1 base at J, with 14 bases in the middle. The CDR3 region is CASSEFGAKNTEAFF. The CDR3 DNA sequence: TGTGCCAGTAGTGAATTCGGGGCCAAGAACACTGAAGCTTTCTTT.

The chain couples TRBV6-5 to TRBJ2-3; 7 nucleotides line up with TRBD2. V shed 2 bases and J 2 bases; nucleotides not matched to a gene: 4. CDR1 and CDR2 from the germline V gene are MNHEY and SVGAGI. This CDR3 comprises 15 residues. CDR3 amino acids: CASSYASGLTDTQYF. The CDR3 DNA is TGTGCCAGCAGTTACGCTAGCGGACTCACAGATACGCAGTATTTT.

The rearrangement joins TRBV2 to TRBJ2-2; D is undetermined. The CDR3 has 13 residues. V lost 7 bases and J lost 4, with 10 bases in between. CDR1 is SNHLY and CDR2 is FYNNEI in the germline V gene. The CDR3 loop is CASNLDVTGELFF. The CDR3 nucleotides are TGTGCCAGCAACCTGGACGTCACCGGGGAGCTGTTTTTT.

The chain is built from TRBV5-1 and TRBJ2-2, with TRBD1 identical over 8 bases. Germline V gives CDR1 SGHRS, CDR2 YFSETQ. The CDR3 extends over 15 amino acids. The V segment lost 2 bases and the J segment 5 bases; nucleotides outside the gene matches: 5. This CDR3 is CASSLAGQGTGELFF. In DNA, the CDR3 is TGCGCCAGCAGCTTAGCTGGACAGGGAACCGGGGAGCTGTTTTTT. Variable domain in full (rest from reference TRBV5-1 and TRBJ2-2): KAGVTQTPRYLIKTRGQQVTLSCSPISGHRSVSWYQQTPGQGLQFLFEYFSETQRNKGNFPGRFSGRQFSNSRSEMNVSTLELGDSALYLCASSLAGQGTGELFFGEGSRLTVL.

The CDR3 region has the DNA TGTGCCAGCCGCAGCTCCTATAATTCACCCCTCCACTTT. Its protein is CASRSSYNSPLHF. The chain links TRBV7-2 to TRBJ1-6; no clear D gene. Germline V CDR1 and CDR2: SGHTA, FQGNSA. This CDR3 has 13 amino acids. V dropped 8 bases and J dropped 0 bases, with 5 bases sitting between them.

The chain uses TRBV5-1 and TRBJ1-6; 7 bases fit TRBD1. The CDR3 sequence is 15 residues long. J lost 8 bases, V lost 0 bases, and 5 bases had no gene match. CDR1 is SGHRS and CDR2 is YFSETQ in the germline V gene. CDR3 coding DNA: TGCGCCAGCAGCTTGGTGGGACAGAATTATTCACCCCTCCACTTT. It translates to CASSLVGQNYSPLHF. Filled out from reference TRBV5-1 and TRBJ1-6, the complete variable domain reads KAGVTQTPRYLIKTRGQQVTLSCSPISGHRSVSWYQQTPGQGLQFLFEYFSETQRNKGNFPGRFSGRQFSNSRSEMNVSTLELGDSALYLCASSLVGQNYSPLHFGNGTRLTVT.

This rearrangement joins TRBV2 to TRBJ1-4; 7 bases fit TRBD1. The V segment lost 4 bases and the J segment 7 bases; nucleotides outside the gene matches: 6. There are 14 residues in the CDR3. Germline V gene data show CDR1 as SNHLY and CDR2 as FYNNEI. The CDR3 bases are TGTGCCAGCAGTGCCAGGGGGAGGGCTGAAAAACTGTTTTTT. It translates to CASSARGRAEKLFF.

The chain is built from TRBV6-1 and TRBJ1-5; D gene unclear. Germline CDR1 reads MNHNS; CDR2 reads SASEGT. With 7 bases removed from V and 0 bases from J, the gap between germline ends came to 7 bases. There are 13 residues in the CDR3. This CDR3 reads CASKMYSNQPQHF. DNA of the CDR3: TGTGCCAGCAAAATGTATAGCAATCAGCCCCAGCATTTT.

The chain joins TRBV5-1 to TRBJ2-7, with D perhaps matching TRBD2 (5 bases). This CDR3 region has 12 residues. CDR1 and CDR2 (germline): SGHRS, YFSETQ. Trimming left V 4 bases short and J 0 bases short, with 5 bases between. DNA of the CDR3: TGCGCCAGCAGCGGGAGCTCCTACGAGCAGTACTTC. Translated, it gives CASSGSSYEQYF.

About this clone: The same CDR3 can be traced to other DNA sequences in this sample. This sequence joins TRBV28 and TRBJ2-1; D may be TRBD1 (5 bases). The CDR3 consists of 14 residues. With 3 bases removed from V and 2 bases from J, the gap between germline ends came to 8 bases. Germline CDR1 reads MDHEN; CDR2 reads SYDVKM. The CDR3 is CASSFRQTYNEQFF. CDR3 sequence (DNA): TGTGCCAGCAGTTTCCGACAGACCTACAATGAGCAGTTCTTC.

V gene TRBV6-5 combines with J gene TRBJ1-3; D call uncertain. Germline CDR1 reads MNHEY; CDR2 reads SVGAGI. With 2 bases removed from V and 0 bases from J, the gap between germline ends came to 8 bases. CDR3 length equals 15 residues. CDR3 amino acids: CASSYGTNSGNTIYF. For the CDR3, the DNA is TGTGCCAGCAGTTACGGTACAAACTCTGGAAACACCATATATTTT.

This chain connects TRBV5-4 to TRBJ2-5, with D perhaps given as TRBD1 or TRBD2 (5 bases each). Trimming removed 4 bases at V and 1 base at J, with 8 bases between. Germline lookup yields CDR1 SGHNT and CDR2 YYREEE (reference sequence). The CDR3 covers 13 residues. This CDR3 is CASSRDGQETQYF. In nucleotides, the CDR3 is TGTGCCAGCAGCCGGGACGGCCAAGAGACCCAGTACTTC.

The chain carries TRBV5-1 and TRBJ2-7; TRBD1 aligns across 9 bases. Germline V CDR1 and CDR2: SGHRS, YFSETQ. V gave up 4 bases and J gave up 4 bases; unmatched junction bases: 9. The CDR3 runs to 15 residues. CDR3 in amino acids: CASSTRTGDLYEQYF. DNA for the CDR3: TGCGCCAGCAGCACCCGGACAGGGGACCTTTACGAGCAGTACTTC.

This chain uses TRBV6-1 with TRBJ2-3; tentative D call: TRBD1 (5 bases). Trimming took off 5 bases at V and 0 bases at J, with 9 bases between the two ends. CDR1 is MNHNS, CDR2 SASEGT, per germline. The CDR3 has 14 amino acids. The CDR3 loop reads CASSNRQSTDTQYF. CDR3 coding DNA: TGTGCCAGCAGTAATAGACAGAGCACAGATACGCAGTATTTT.

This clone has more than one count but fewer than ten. The DNA for the CDR3 is TGTGCCAGTAGTATAGCCACAGGGGGCGGAAGCAATCAGCCCCAGCATTTT. This codes for CASSIATGGGSNQPQHF. The chain combines TRBV19 with TRBJ1-5, with 9 bases matching TRBD1. Germline V gene lookup returns CDR1 LNHDA and CDR2 SQIVND (reference sequence). Unmatched junction bases numbered 5, after V lost 1 base and J lost 1 base. There are 17 residues in the CDR3.

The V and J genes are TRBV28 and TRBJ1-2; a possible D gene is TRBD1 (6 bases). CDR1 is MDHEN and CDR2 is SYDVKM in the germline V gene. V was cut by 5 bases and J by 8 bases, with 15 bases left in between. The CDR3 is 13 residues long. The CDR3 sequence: CASSPGGGGGYTF. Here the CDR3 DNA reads TGTGCCAGCAGTCCCGGAGGGGGAGGAGGCTACACCTTC.

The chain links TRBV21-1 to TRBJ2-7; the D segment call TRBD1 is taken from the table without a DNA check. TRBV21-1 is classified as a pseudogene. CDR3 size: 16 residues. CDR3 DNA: TGTGCCAGCAGCAAATCCCCAGGACAGAGGGGAAGTCAGAGTAACTTC. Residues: CASSKSPGQRGSQSNF.

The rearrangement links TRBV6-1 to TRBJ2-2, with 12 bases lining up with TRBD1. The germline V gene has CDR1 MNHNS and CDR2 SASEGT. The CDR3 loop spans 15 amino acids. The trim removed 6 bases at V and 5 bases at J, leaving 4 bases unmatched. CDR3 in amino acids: CASSKGQGATGELFF. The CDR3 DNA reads TGTGCCAGCAGCAAGGGACAGGGGGCGACCGGGGAGCTGTTTTTT.

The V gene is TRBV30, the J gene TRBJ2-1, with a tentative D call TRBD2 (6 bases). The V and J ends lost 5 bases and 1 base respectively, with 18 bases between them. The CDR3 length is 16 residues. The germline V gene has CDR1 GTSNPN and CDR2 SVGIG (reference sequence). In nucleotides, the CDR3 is TGTGCCTGGGGCCCTGGTGGTAGCGGTTCCTACAATGAGCAGTTCTTC. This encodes CAWGPGGSGSYNEQFF. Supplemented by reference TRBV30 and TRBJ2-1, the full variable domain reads SQTIHQWPATLVQPVGSPLSLECTVEGTSNPNLYWYRQAAGRGLQLLFYSVGIGQISSEVPQNLSASRPQDRQFILSSKKLLLSDSGFYLCAWGPGGSGSYNEQFFGPGTRLTVL.

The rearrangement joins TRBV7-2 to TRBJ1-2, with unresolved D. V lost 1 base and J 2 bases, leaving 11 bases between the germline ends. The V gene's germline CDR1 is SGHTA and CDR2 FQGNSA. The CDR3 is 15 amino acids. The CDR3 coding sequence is TGTGCCAGCAGCTTAGTTGGTGGGCCCAACTATGGCTACACCTTC. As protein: CASSLVGGPNYGYTF.

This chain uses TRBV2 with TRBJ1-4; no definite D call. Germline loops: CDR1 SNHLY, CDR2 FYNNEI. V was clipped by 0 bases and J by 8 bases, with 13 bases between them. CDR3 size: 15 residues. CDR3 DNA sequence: TGTGCCAGCAGTGAAGCGCAAAGTTGGAGCGAAAAACTGTTTTTT. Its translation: CASSEAQSWSEKLFF.

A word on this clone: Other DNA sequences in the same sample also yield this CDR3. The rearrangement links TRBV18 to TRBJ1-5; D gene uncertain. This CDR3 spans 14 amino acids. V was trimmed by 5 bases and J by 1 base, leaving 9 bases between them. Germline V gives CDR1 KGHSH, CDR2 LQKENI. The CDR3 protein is CASSSSGSNQPQHF. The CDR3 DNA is TGTGCCAGCTCATCTTCCGGGAGCAATCAGCCCCAGCATTTT.

The CDR3 DNA is TGTGCCATCAGTGCCGGATATGAAGCTTTCTTT. Translation gives CAISAGYEAFF. The V call is TRBV10-3, the J call TRBJ1-1; D call uncertain. Looked up from germline, CDR1 is ENHRY and CDR2 is SYGVKD. The CDR3 has 11 residues. Trimming stripped 4 bases from V and 7 bases from J, with 7 bases between.

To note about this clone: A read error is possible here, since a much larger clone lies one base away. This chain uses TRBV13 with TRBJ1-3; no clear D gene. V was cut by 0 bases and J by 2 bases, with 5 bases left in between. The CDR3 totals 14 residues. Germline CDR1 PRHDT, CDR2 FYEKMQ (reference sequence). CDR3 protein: CASSLGGTGNTIYF. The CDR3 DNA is TGTGCCAGCAGCTTAGGAGGGACTGGAAACACCATATATTTT.